A selection of T cell receptor beta chains follows, all from one sample in a study of CXCR3-negative and CXCR3-positive naive CD8 T cells. For each CDR3 protein, TCRdb gives one entry from its re-call of the 5' RACE reads, without DNA. Its listing shows around 52,000 distinct CDR3 sequences. The sequenced material came from memory CD8+ T cells from blood. These receptors were taken from a human donor in good health. Some clones in this sample may be carry-over from other donors' samples. The CDR3 runs from the conserved cysteine through the conserved F or W. The order of the fields is CDR3 protein, J gene, V gene.

CASGGSLSYEQYF | TRBJ2-7 | TRBV7-9
CSAKILTSGGTYEQYF | TRBJ2-7 | TRBV20-1
CSVDSGQEAYEQYF | TRBJ2-7 | TRBV29-1
CSARVAGDDTQYF | TRBJ2-3 | TRBV20-1
CASSPRNRQQKLFF | TRBJ1-4 | TRBV28
CASSLVSRAYGYTF | TRBJ1-2 | TRBV7-2
CASSLALADTQYF | TRBJ2-3 | TRBV5-6
CSVEDEDGRGKDGYTF | TRBJ1-2 | TRBV29-1
CATSRENYEQYF | TRBJ2-7 | TRBV15
CASSVGDSGIFVEQFF | TRBJ2-1 | TRBV9
CASSQDHERGTDTQYF | TRBJ2-3 | TRBV4-1
CATSRDRTRTYGYTF | TRBJ1-2 | TRBV15
CASSVADTYEQYF | TRBJ2-7 | TRBV7-9
CASSYRRGSLQTFF | TRBJ1-1 | TRBV19
CASSLAAATYEQYF | TRBJ2-7 | TRBV12-3/TRBV12-4
CASSMGQGHRNEQYF | TRBJ2-7 | TRBV27
CSVRGTSSAEAFF | TRBJ1-1 | TRBV29-1
CASSEGVEETQYF | TRBJ2-5 | TRBV6-4
CASSLGAAVGEQFF | TRBJ2-1 | TRBV5-6
CASSAGTGTYEQYF | TRBJ2-7 | TRBV9
CASSYIISDTQYF | TRBJ2-3 | TRBV6-6
CASSLRGRITDTQYF | TRBJ2-3 | TRBV7-2
CSANRGTGELFF | TRBJ2-2 | TRBV29-1